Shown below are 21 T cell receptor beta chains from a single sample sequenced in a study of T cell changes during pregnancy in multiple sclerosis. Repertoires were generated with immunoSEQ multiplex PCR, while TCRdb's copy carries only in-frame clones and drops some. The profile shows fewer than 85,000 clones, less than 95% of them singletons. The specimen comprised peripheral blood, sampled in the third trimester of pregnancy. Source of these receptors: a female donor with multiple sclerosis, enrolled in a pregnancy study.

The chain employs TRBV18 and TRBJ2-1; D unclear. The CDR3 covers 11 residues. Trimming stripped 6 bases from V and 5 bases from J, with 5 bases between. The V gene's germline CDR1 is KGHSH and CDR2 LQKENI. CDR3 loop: CASSPNNEQFF. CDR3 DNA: TGTGCCAGCTCCCCCAACAATGAGCAGTTCTTC.

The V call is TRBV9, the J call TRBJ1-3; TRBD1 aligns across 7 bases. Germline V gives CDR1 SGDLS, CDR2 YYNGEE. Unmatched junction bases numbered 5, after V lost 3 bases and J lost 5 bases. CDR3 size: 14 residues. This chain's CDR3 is CASSAGDSRNTIYF. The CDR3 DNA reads TGTGCCAGCAGCGCGGGGGACAGTAGAAACACCATATATTTT.

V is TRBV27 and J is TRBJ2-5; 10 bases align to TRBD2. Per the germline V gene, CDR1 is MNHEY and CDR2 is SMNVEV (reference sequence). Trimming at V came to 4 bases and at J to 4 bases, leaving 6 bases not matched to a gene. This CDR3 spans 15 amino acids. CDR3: CASSSSVAGGETQYF. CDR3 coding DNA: TGTGCCAGCAGTTCATCCGTAGCGGGGGGAGAGACCCAGTACTTC.

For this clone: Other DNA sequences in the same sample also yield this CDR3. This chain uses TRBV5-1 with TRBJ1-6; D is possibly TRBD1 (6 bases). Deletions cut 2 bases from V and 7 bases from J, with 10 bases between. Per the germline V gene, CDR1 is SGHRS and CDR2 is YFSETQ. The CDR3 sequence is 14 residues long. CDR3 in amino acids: CASSLGQGNSPLHF. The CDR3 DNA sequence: TGCGCCAGCAGCTTAGGGCAGGGGAATTCACCCCTCCACTTT.

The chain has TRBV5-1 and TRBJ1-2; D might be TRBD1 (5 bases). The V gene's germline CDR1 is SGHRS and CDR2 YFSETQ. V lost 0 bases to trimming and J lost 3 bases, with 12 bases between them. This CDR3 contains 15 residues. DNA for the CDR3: TGCGCCAGCAGCTTGGATGGCAGGGCGGACTATGGCTACACCTTC. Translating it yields CASSLDGRADYGYTF.

The CDR3 loop reads CASSLAGQGVSYNEQFF. DNA for the CDR3: TGCGCCAGCAGCTTGGCAGGGCAGGGGGTATCTTACAATGAGCAGTTCTTC. The V and J genes are TRBV5-1 and TRBJ2-1; 7 bases are shared with TRBD1. The CDR3 has 17 amino acids. Germline V gives CDR1 SGHRS, CDR2 YFSETQ. Losses at the gene ends were 0 bases for V and 4 bases for J; bases not matched to a gene: 10.

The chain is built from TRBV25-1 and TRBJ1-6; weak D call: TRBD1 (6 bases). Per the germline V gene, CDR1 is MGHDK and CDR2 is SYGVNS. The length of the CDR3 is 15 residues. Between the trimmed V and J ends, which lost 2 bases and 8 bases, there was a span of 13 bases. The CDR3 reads CASSERDTLYSPLHF. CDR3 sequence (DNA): TGTGCCAGCAGTGAACGGGACACCCTATATTCACCCCTCCACTTT.

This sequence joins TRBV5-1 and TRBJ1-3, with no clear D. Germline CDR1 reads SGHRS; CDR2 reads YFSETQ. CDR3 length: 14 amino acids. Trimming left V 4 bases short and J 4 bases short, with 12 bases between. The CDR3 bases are TGCGCCAGCAGCCTGGGCCAGCGAGGAAACACCATATATTTT. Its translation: CASSLGQRGNTIYF.

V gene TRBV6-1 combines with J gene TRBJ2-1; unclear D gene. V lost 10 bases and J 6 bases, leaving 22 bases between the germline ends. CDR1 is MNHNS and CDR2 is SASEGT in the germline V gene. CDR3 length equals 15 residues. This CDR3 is CATSRSRFGLNEQFF. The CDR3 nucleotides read TGTGCCACCTCGAGATCCAGGTTTGGGCTCAATGAGCAGTTCTTC.

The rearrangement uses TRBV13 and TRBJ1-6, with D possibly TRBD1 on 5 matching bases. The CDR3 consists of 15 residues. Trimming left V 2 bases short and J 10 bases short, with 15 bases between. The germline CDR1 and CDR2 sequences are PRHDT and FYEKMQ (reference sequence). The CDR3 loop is CASSLRAGTSSPLHF. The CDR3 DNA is TGTGCCAGCAGCTTACGTGCAGGGACTTCGTCACCCCTCCACTTT. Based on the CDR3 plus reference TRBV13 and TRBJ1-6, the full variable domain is AAGVIQSPRHLIKEKRETATLKCYPIPRHDTVYWYQQGPGQDPQFLISFYEKMQSDKGSIPDRFSAQQFSDYHSELNMSSLELGDSALYFCASSLRAGTSSPLHFGNGTRLTVT.

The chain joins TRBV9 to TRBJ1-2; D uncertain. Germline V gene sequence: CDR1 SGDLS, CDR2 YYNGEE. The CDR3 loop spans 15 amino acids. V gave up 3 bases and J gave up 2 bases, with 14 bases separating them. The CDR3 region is CASSDSQTGNYGYTF. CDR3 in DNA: TGTGCCAGCAGCGACTCCCAGACGGGAAACTATGGCTACACCTTC.

This chain's CDR3 is CASSDEGGANNEQFF. Written as DNA, the CDR3 is TGTGCCAGCAGTGACGAGGGGGGGGCCAACAATGAGCAGTTCTTC. J is TRBJ2-1 and V is TRBV6-4; perhaps TRBD2 as D (7 bases). The CDR3 totals 15 residues. V shed 2 bases and J shed 5 bases, with 13 bases lying between them. The germline CDR1 and CDR2 sequences are MRHNA and SNTAGT.

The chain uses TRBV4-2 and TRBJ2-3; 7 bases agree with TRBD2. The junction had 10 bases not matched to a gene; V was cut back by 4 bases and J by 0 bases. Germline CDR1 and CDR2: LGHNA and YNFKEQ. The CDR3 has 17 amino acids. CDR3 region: CASSPSPLAASTDTQYF. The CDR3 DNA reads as TGTGCCAGCAGCCCCTCCCCCCTAGCGGCTAGCACAGATACGCAGTATTTT.

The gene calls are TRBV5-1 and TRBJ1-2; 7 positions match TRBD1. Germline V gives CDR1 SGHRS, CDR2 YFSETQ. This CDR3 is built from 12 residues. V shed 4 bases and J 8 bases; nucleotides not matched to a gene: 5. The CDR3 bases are TGCGCCAGCAGCCATGACAGGGCCGGCTACACCTTC. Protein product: CASSHDRAGYTF.

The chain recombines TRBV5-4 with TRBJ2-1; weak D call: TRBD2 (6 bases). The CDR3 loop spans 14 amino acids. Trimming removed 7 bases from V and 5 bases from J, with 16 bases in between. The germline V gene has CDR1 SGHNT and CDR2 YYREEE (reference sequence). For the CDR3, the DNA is TGTGCCAGCTCAAGGGCGGGGCGGGACAATGAGCAGTTCTTC. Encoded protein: CASSRAGRDNEQFF.

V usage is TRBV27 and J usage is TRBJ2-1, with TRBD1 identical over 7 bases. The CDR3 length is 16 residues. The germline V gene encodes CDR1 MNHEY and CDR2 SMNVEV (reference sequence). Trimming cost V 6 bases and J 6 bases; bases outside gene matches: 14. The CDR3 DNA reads TGTGCCAGCAGAAAGCCAGGGGGTGATAGGAGCAATGAGCAGTTCTTC. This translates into CASRKPGGDRSNEQFF.

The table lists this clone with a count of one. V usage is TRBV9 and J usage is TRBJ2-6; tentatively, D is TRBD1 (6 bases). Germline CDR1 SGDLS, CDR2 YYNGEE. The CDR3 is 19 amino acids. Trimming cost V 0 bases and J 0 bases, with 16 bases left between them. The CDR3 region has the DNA TGTGCCAGCAGCGTAGACGTTGGGGGCAGGGGCTCTGGGGCCAACGTCCTGACTTTC. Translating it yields CASSVDVGGRGSGANVLTF.

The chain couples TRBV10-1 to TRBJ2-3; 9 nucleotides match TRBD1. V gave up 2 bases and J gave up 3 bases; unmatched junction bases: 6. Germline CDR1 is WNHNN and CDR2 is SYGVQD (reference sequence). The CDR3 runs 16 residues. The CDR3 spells CASSEGDRVKTDTQYF. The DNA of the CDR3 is TGCGCCAGCAGTGAGGGGGACAGGGTGAAGACAGATACGCAGTATTTT.

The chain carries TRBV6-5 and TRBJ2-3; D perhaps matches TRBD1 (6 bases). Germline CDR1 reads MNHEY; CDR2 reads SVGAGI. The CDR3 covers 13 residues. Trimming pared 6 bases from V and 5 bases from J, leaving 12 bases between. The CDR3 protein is CASSPRGIDTQYF. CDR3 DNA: TGTGCCAGCAGCCCGAGGGGGATAGATACGCAGTATTTT.

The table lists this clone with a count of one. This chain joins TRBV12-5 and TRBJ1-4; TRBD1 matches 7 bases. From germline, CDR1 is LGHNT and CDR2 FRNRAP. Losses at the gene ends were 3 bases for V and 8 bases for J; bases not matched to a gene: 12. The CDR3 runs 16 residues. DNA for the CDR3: TGTGCTAGTGGTTTCTTCACCTACAGGGGTAAGGAAAAACTGTTTTTT. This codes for CASGFFTYRGKEKLFF.

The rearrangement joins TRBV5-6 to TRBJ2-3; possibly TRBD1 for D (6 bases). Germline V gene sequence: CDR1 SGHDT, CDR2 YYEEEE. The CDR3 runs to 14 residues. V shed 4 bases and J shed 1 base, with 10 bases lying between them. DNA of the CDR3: TGTGCCAGCAGCCCAGGGGCGCGCACAGATACGCAGTATTTT. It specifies CASSPGARTDTQYF.